This entry lists 24 T cell receptor beta chains sequenced from one sample in a study of blood T cell repertoires in COVID-19 (dated by TCRdb to between 2020 and 2021). The library was obtained by the immunoSEQ multiplex PCR assay. This immuneACCESS table, as held by TCRdb, lists in-frame sequences with V and J called but not all clones. Of the missing ones, under half trace to an unresolved V gene in checked studies; the others have no known cause. The sample table contains about 370,000 clones; only one count was recorded for over 75% of them. Together, the top ten hold about 9.4% of the sample. What was sequenced was peripheral blood. The receptors stem from a woman aged 30 to 39 with COVID-19, enrolled during active disease.

The rearrangement links TRBV7-9 to TRBJ2-2; TRBD2 matches at 12 bases. The V gene end was trimmed by 4 bases and the J gene end by 4 bases; junction bases not matched to a gene: 4. Germline-derived CDR1 and CDR2 are SEHNR and FQNEAQ (reference sequence). The CDR3 has 16 residues. The CDR3 nucleotides read TGTGCCAGCAGCTCTCCGGGACTAGCGGGCACCGGGGAGCTGTTTTTT. This gives the protein CASSSPGLAGTGELFF.

This clone has just a few counts. The chain couples TRBV27 to TRBJ2-1, with 11 bases aligning to TRBD2. CDR1 is MNHEY and CDR2 is SMNVEV in the germline V gene (reference sequence). The V segment lost 4 bases and the J segment 7 bases; nucleotides outside the gene matches: 9. The CDR3 totals 16 residues. The chain's CDR3 is CASSSGRLAGLNEQFF. CDR3 in DNA: TGTGCCAGCAGTTCGGGACGACTAGCGGGATTGAATGAGCAGTTCTTC.

The chain combines TRBV30 with TRBJ2-1; the match to TRBD2 covers 12 bases. This CDR3 has 16 residues. Germline CDR1 is GTSNPN and CDR2 is SVGIG (reference sequence). The V and J ends lost 0 bases and 0 bases, in that order; junction bases with no gene match: 0. The CDR3 protein is CAWSVLAGGSYNEQFF. The CDR3 region has the DNA TGTGCCTGGAGTGTACTAGCGGGAGGCTCCTACAATGAGCAGTTCTTC. Full variable domain (missing parts from reference TRBV30 and TRBJ2-1): SQTIHQWPATLVQPVGSPLSLECTVEGTSNPNLYWYRQAAGRGLQLLFYSVGIGQISSEVPQNLSASRPQDRQFILSSKKLLLSDSGFYLCAWSVLAGGSYNEQFFGPGTRLTVL.

The V gene is TRBV28, the J gene TRBJ1-3, with a possible D match to TRBD1 (5 bases). The CDR3 is 15 residues long. Germline assignment: CDR1 MDHEN and CDR2 SYDVKM. Between the trimmed V and J ends, which lost 8 bases and 0 bases, there was a span of 14 bases. The CDR3 loop reads CASLEATGSGNTIYF. The CDR3 region has the DNA TGTGCCAGCCTCGAGGCTACAGGCTCTGGAAACACCATATATTTT.

The chain employs TRBV19 and TRBJ1-3; possibly TRBD1 for D (6 bases). V was shortened by 4 bases and J by 4 bases, with 14 bases between the two germline ends. Germline V lookup: CDR1 LNHDA, CDR2 SQIVND (reference sequence). The CDR3 covers 15 residues. CDR3 DNA: TGTGCCAGTAGTACCACAGGACAGACCGGAAACACCATATATTTT. Translated: CASSTTGQTGNTIYF.

The chain couples TRBV5-4 to TRBJ1-2; 8 bases match TRBD1. This CDR3 is 15 amino acids long. CDR1 and CDR2 (germline): SGHNT, YYREEE (reference sequence). After removal of 2 bases from V and 5 bases from J, the junction contained 8 bases not matched to a gene. The CDR3 nucleotides are TGTGCCAGCAGCTTATCTTCAGGGGGCGGTTATGGCTACACCTTC. Translated: CASSLSSGGGYGYTF.

This chain connects TRBV28 to TRBJ1-5, with 7 bases matching TRBD1. CDR1 is MDHEN and CDR2 is SYDVKM in the germline V gene. J was trimmed by 4 bases and V by 2 bases; bases with no gene match: 11. The CDR3 contains 17 residues. The CDR3 bases are TGTGCCAGCAGTTTACTGTTCTGGACAGGAGGAAATCAGCCCCAGCATTTT. This gives the protein CASSLLFWTGGNQPQHF. Based on the CDR3 plus reference TRBV28 and TRBJ1-5, the full variable domain is DVKVTQSSRYLVKRTGEKVFLECVQDMDHENMFWYRQDPGLGLRLIYFSYDVKMKEKGDIPEGYSVSREKKERFSLILESASTNQTSMYLCASSLLFWTGGNQPQHFGDGTRLSIL.

The chain recombines TRBV6-5 with TRBJ1-5; no clear D. The CDR3 totals 13 residues. Trimming shortened V by 3 bases and J by 4 bases, and 7 bases separated the two germline ends. Germline V CDR1 and CDR2: MNHEY, SVGAGI. The chain's CDR3 is CASSYGQNQPQHF. CDR3 in DNA: TGTGCCAGCAGTTATGGCCAAAATCAGCCCCAGCATTTT.

The chain links TRBV27 to TRBJ1-6; 9 bases line up with TRBD1. The CDR3 covers 18 residues. The J segment lost 4 bases and the V segment lost 1 base, leaving 8 bases of the junction unmatched. Germline V lookup: CDR1 MNHEY, CDR2 SMNVEV (reference sequence). CDR3 in amino acids: CASSLYSTGGRYNSPLHF. CDR3 nucleotide sequence: TGTGCCAGCAGTTTATACTCAACAGGGGGCCGATATAATTCACCCCTCCACTTT.

The CDR3 sequence is CASSFHGQGRVTNEKLFF. CDR3 nucleotide sequence: TGTGCCAGCAGTTTTCACGGACAGGGAAGGGTAACTAATGAAAAACTGTTTTTT. V and J are TRBV28 and TRBJ1-4, with 8 positions matching TRBD1. V dropped 3 bases and J dropped 1; count of bases not matched to a gene: 10. The CDR3 consists of 18 residues. CDR1 is MDHEN and CDR2 is SYDVKM in the germline V gene.

This chain uses TRBV11-2 with TRBJ1-1; 9 bases agree with TRBD1. Germline V lookup: CDR1 SGHAT, CDR2 FQNNGV. The trim removed 4 bases at V and 3 bases at J, leaving 9 bases unmatched. The CDR3 is 16 amino acids. The CDR3 nucleotides are TGTGCCAGCAGCTCCCTGGGACAGGGTGGGGACACTGAAGCTTTCTTT. It codes for CASSSLGQGGDTEAFF. Drawing the rest from reference TRBV11-2 and TRBJ1-1, the complete variable domain is EAGVAQSPRYKIIEKRQSVAFWCNPISGHATLYWYQQILGQGPKLLIQFQNNGVVDDSQLPKDRFSAERLKGVDSTLKIQPAKLEDSAVYLCASSSLGQGGDTEAFFGQGTRLTVV.

This clone has a single count. V gene TRBV5-4 combines with J gene TRBJ2-2; 7 bases agree with TRBD2. The junction had 3 bases not matched to a gene; V was cut back by 2 bases and J by 5 bases. The CDR3 is 14 amino acids. The germline gives CDR1 SGHNT, CDR2 YYREEE (reference sequence). This CDR3 is CASSFPGGTGELFF. In DNA form, the CDR3 reads TGTGCCAGCAGCTTCCCCGGGGGGACCGGGGAGCTGTTTTTT.

The rearrangement joins TRBV5-1 to TRBJ2-2, with 7 positions matching TRBD2. Germline-derived CDR1 and CDR2 are SGHRS and YFSETQ. V gave up 7 bases and J gave up 6 bases; unmatched junction bases: 9. The CDR3 consists of 14 residues. For the CDR3, the DNA is TGCGCCAGCCTACCCGGGGGGTTGTCCGGGGAGCTGTTTTTT. This encodes CASLPGGLSGELFF.

Here the CDR3 reads CASGASSRPDTQYF. The CDR3 coding sequence is TGTGCCAGCGGGGCCTCTTCCCGGCCAGATACGCAGTATTTT. The chain has TRBV6-5 and TRBJ2-3; possibly TRBD1 for D (5 bases). Trimming took 8 bases from V and 4 from J, leaving 16 bases between them. CDR3 length equals 14 residues. Germline assignment: CDR1 MNHEY and CDR2 SVGAGI.

The chain links TRBV2 to TRBJ2-1; 10 nucleotides agree with TRBD1. The CDR3 sequence is 15 residues long. V lost 0 bases and J lost 8; bases outside the gene matches: 4. Germline loops: CDR1 SNHLY, CDR2 FYNNEI. The CDR3 DNA reads TGTGCCAGCAGTGAAGCGGGACAGGGGTTTGATGAGCAGTTCTTC. Translated: CASSEAGQGFDEQFF.

The CDR3 loop is CASSSRGGPGPDTQYF. The CDR3 region has the DNA TGTGCCAGCAGCTCGCGCGGAGGGCCCGGGCCAGATACGCAGTATTTT. V and J are TRBV11-2 and TRBJ2-3; possibly TRBD2 for D (6 bases). The V gene's germline CDR1 is SGHAT and CDR2 FQNNGV. This CDR3 is built from 16 residues. V was clipped by 4 bases and J by 4 bases, with 18 bases between them.

This chain links TRBV5-1 with TRBJ1-2; 7 bases agree with TRBD1. The CDR3 runs to 13 residues. CDR1 and CDR2 (germline): SGHRS, YFSETQ. The trim removed 9 bases at V and 8 bases at J, leaving 13 bases unmatched. DNA for the CDR3: TGCGCCACCTCCGCAGAGGGGGCTGGAGGCTACACCTTC. Encoded protein: CATSAEGAGGYTF.

The genes are TRBV11-1 and TRBJ2-3; 8 bases are shared with TRBD2. The CDR3 loop spans 17 amino acids. Trimming removed 0 bases from V and 2 bases from J; junction bases left unmatched: 7. The germline V gene has CDR1 SGHAT and CDR2 FQDESV (reference sequence). CDR3 in DNA: TGTGCCAGCAGCTTAGCTCGAGCGGGAGCTTCCACAGATACGCAGTATTTT. The encoded protein is CASSLARAGASTDTQYF.

The CDR3 region is CASSRGAGPYEQYF. CDR3 coding DNA: TGTGCCAGCAGCCGCGGGGCAGGCCCCTACGAGCAGTACTTC. This rearrangement joins TRBV7-9 to TRBJ2-7, with D maybe TRBD2 (6 bases). CDR3 size: 14 residues. Germline V CDR1 and CDR2: SEHNR, FQNEAQ (reference sequence). The V end lost 5 bases, the J end lost 2 bases, and 13 bases lay between the germline ends.

V usage is TRBV27 and J usage is TRBJ2-7, with D possibly matching TRBD2 (6 bases). With 6 bases removed from V and 2 bases from J, the gap between germline ends came to 17 bases. This CDR3 spans 15 amino acids. Germline V gene sequence: CDR1 MNHEY, CDR2 SMNVEV (reference sequence). The CDR3 DNA follows: TGTGCCAGCAGGGCGGGACTCTATTCAACCTACGAGCAGTACTTC. This translates into CASRAGLYSTYEQYF.

This sequence joins TRBV18 and TRBJ1-4, with D possibly matching TRBD1 (5 bases). This CDR3 region has 15 residues. Germline values: CDR1 KGHSH, CDR2 LQKENI. Deletions cut 1 base from V and 2 bases from J, with 8 bases between. DNA for the CDR3: TGTGCCAGCTCACCACTACACAGGACTAATGAAAAACTGTTTTTT. It yields the protein CASSPLHRTNEKLFF.

V is TRBV6-5 and J is TRBJ2-5, with TRBD2 identical over 10 bases. Losses at the gene ends were 2 bases for V and 2 bases for J; bases not matched to a gene: 5. The CDR3 has 16 residues. Germline V gene lookup returns CDR1 MNHEY and CDR2 SVGAGI. The CDR3 protein is CASSYGSGGKQETQYF. CDR3 nucleotide sequence: TGTGCCAGCAGTTACGGTAGCGGGGGGAAACAAGAGACCCAGTACTTC.

The chain couples TRBV30 to TRBJ1-5, with D perhaps TRBD1 (5 bases). CDR1 GTSNPN and CDR2 SVGIG come from the germline V gene (reference sequence). The CDR3 is made up of 14 amino acids. Trimming took off 1 base at V and 9 bases at J, with 16 bases between the two ends. The CDR3 bases are TGTGCCTGGAGTGAAGGACGGCCGGGGGGGCCCCAGCATTTT. Translation gives CAWSEGRPGGPQHF.

The chain recombines TRBV30 with TRBJ1-6; D unclear. Trimming removed 4 bases at V and 3 bases at J, with 10 bases between. CDR1 is GTSNPN and CDR2 is SVGIG in the germline V gene (reference sequence). The CDR3 length is 14 residues. The chain's CDR3 is CAWTGTDYNSPLHF. The CDR3 DNA is TGTGCCTGGACCGGTACAGACTATAATTCACCCCTCCACTTT.